Presented here are 18 T cell receptor beta chains from one specimen sequenced in a study of cytomegalovirus exposure and HLA in healthy donors. PCR involved 60 Vbeta and 13 Jbeta primers. Profiled with immunoSEQ multiplex PCR; TCRdb holds only in-frame clones, not every one. In total, the table holds about 140,000 clones. The sample taken for sequencing was PBMCs. The receptors were sampled from a male donor in good health and CMV-seronegative.

The chain uses TRBV27 and TRBJ1-1; TRBD1 aligns across 7 bases. There are 17 residues in the CDR3. CDR1 MNHEY and CDR2 SMNVEV come from the germline V gene (reference sequence). V gave up 2 bases and J gave up 4 bases; unmatched junction bases: 13. CDR3 sequence: CASSLGEGGGVGTEAFF. CDR3 coding DNA: TGTGCCAGCAGTTTAGGGGAAGGGGGCGGTGTCGGCACTGAAGCTTTCTTT.

The chain recombines TRBV9 with TRBJ2-2, with TRBD1 matching 9 bases. The V gene's germline CDR1 is SGDLS and CDR2 YYNGEE. The CDR3 consists of 16 residues. Losses at the gene ends were 2 bases for V and 1 base for J; bases not matched to a gene: 3. CDR3 nucleotide sequence: TGTGCCAGCAGCGTCGGGGGACAGGGGAACACCGGGGAGCTGTTTTTT. Translated, it gives CASSVGGQGNTGELFF.

The chain combines TRBV2 with TRBJ1-5, with 7 positions matching TRBD1. V was pared by 7 bases and J by 3 bases, with 15 bases of the junction left unmatched. The CDR3 sequence is 17 residues long. The germline V gene has CDR1 SNHLY and CDR2 FYNNEI. As DNA, the CDR3 is TGTGCCAGCACCGACATAGGACAGGCGGAGGACAATCAGCCCCAGCATTTT. Its protein product is CASTDIGQAEDNQPQHF.

CDR3 DNA: TGTGCCAGCAGTCGTTCCACTGAAGCTTTCTTT. Protein product: CASSRSTEAFF. The rearrangement links TRBV28 to TRBJ1-1, with D uncertain. The CDR3 has 11 residues. The germline CDR1 and CDR2 sequences are MDHEN and SYDVKM. The V gene lost 5 bases and the J gene lost 4 bases, with 5 bases spanning the gap.

The CDR3 is CAWSTRQKLFF. CDR3 bases: TGTGCCTGGAGTACCCGTCAGAAACTGTTTTTT. The chain employs TRBV30 and TRBJ1-4; no reliable D call. The CDR3 is 11 residues long. Trimming removed 2 bases at V and 11 bases at J, with 9 bases between. CDR1 is GTSNPN, CDR2 SVGIG, per germline (reference sequence).

V and J are TRBV5-6 and TRBJ2-1, with 8 bases identical to TRBD2. The CDR3 loop spans 15 amino acids. CDR1 is SGHDT and CDR2 is YYEEEE in the germline V gene. Germline trimming cut 1 base from V and 8 bases from J; bases unmatched to any gene: 8. In DNA form, the CDR3 reads TGTGCCAGCAGCTTGCTTCGGGGGGGCTCCGATGAGCAGTTCTTC. This codes for CASSLLRGGSDEQFF.

V usage is TRBV11-3 and J usage is TRBJ2-3; tentatively, D is TRBD1 (6 bases). Trimming took off 1 base at V and 4 bases at J, with 9 bases between the two ends. CDR3 length: 14 residues. Germline lookup yields CDR1 SGHNT and CDR2 YENEEA. CDR3 region: CASSLGGGADTQYF. Written as DNA, the CDR3 is TGTGCCAGCAGCTTAGGAGGGGGTGCAGATACGCAGTATTTT. The full variable domain, its missing parts supplied by reference TRBV11-3 and TRBJ2-3, is EAGVVQSPRYKIIEKKQPVAFWCNPISGHNTLYWYLQNLGQGPELLIRYENEEAVDDSQLPKDRFSAERLKGVDSTLKIQPAELGDSAVYLCASSLGGGADTQYFGPGTRLTVL.

The rearrangement joins TRBV7-2 to TRBJ2-1, with D perhaps TRBD1 (5 bases). V lost 2 bases to trimming and J lost 0 bases, with 11 bases between them. The CDR3 totals 16 residues. Germline loops: CDR1 SGHTA, CDR2 FQGNSA. The CDR3 nucleotides are TGTGCCAGCAGCTTAAGGGGTGCTAGCTCCTACAATGAGCAGTTCTTC. Amino acid sequence: CASSLRGASSYNEQFF.

This rearrangement joins TRBV19 to TRBJ2-7; TRBD2 might be the D (5 bases). V lost 9 bases to trimming and J lost 2 bases, with 17 bases between them. This CDR3 has 14 residues. CDR1 is LNHDA and CDR2 is SQIVND in the germline V gene (reference sequence). CDR3 region: CASSPSASPYEQYF. CDR3 bases: TGTGCCAGCTCCCCTTCGGCTAGCCCCTACGAGCAGTACTTC.

V usage is TRBV5-4 and J usage is TRBJ1-4; D perhaps matches TRBD1 (5 bases). Trimming pared 1 base from V and 0 bases from J, leaving 13 bases between. This CDR3 has 17 residues. Germline CDR1 and CDR2: SGHNT and YYREEE (reference sequence). CDR3 DNA: TGTGCCAGCAGCTTGTCGACAGCCAAAACAACTAATGAAAAACTGTTTTTT. The encoded protein is CASSLSTAKTTNEKLFF.

The rearrangement links TRBV11-2 to TRBJ1-1; 9 nucleotides line up with TRBD1. The V gene end was trimmed by 8 bases and the J gene end by 10 bases; junction bases not matched to a gene: 8. This CDR3 has 12 residues. The V gene's germline CDR1 is SGHAT and CDR2 FQNNGV. CDR3 sequence: CASAFSTGGAFF. The CDR3 DNA is TGTGCCAGCGCCTTCTCGACAGGGGGAGCTTTCTTT.

The genes are TRBV18 and TRBJ2-6, with TRBD1 identical over 9 bases. Germline-derived CDR1 and CDR2 are KGHSH and LQKENI. J was trimmed by 4 bases and V by 3 bases; bases with no gene match: 16. The CDR3 is 20 residues long. CDR3 loop: CASSPALQGALRPGANVLTF. The DNA of the CDR3 is TGTGCCAGCTCACCGGCGCTACAGGGGGCGCTAAGGCCCGGGGCCAACGTCCTGACTTTC.

The CDR3 DNA is TGTGCCAGCAGCCAGCGGCAAGATACGCAGTATTTT. The encoded protein is CASSQRQDTQYF. V usage is TRBV11-3 and J usage is TRBJ2-3, with a possible D match to TRBD2 (5 bases). V shed 5 bases and J shed 5 bases, with 8 bases lying between them. The CDR3 has 12 amino acids. From germline, CDR1 is SGHNT and CDR2 YENEEA.

The chain couples TRBV25-1 to TRBJ2-1; maybe TRBD2 (7 bases). The V gene lost 8 bases and the J gene lost 9 bases, with 20 bases spanning the gap. Germline values: CDR1 MGHDK, CDR2 SYGVNS. This CDR3 spans 14 amino acids. The CDR3, as DNA: TGTGCCAGCTCTGAGAGGGGGGGGTTCGTTGAGCAGTTCTTC. This encodes CASSERGGFVEQFF.

The genes are TRBV27 and TRBJ2-4; possibly TRBD2 for D (6 bases). In germline, CDR1 is MNHEY, CDR2 SMNVEV (reference sequence). The CDR3 sequence is 14 residues long. The germline V and J ends were trimmed by 3 bases and 7 bases, with 13 bases remaining between them. CDR3 amino acids: CASSLGGLRNIQYF. The CDR3 nucleotides are TGTGCCAGCAGTTTGGGGGGTTTGAGGAACATTCAGTACTTC.

The chain joins TRBV28 to TRBJ2-7; possible D gene TRBD1, 5 bases. This CDR3 region has 10 residues. The germline gives CDR1 MDHEN, CDR2 SYDVKM. The CDR3 coding sequence is TGTGCAGCAGGCAATAGGGGGCAGTACTTC. Translation gives CAAGNRGQYF.

V gene TRBV6-1 combines with J gene TRBJ1-2; D unresolved. CDR3 size: 10 residues. Trimming left V 8 bases short and J 3 bases short, with 4 bases between. Germline CDR1 is MNHNS and CDR2 is SASEGT. CDR3 in DNA: TGTGCCAGCCGCGACTATGGCTACACCTTC. As protein: CASRDYGYTF.

This rearrangement joins TRBV5-1 to TRBJ1-1, with TRBD1 as a possible D gene (6 bases). Per germline, CDR1 SGHRS and CDR2 YFSETQ. The CDR3 covers 15 residues. V was pared by 0 bases and J by 1 base, with 10 bases between. The CDR3 here is CASSLAGGGNTEAFF. In DNA, the CDR3 is TGCGCCAGCAGCTTGGCGGGGGGCGGGAACACTGAAGCTTTCTTT.